This is a list of T cell receptor beta chains from one sample in a study of T-cell memory formation after mild COVID-19. From the 5' RACE reads, TCRdb called clonotypes with MiXCR, one entry per CDR3 protein. Of roughly 250,000 distinct CDR3 sequences listed, approximately 16% are singletons. The sequenced material came from PBMCs or a T cell subset sorted from them (not recorded which). These receptors were obtained from a man aged 18-30 years who had mild COVID-19 (a few samples of this study predate the infection). Cell type and time point are not known. CDR3s include the opening cysteine and the closing phenylalanine or tryptophan. D genes are given only for firm matches. Rows give clone size only sometimes, using once, few, many, or a class for an expanded clone.

J gene: TRBJ2-5
clone size: .
V gene: TRBV5-1
D gene: TRBD2
CDR3 protein: CASSLFAGDQETQYF
CDR3 DNA: TGCGCCAGCAGCTTGTTTGCGGGGGACCAAGAGACCCAGTACTTC

J gene: TRBJ2-7
clone size: .
V gene: TRBV9
D gene: TRBD2
CDR3 protein: CASSVGASGVIEQYF
CDR3 DNA: TGTGCCAGCAGCGTAGGGGCTAGCGGGGTAATCGAGCAGTACTTC

J gene: TRBJ2-3
clone size: .
V gene: TRBV7-3
D gene: .
CDR3 protein: CASSPSALRTTQYF
CDR3 DNA: TGTGCCAGCAGCCCGAGCGCCCTAAGGACGACGCAGTATTTT

J gene: TRBJ1-6
clone size: many
V gene: TRBV7-2
D gene: TRBD1
CDR3 protein: CASSPRTGDSPLHF
CDR3 DNA: TGTGCCAGCAGCCCTCGGACAGGGGATTCACCCCTCCACTTT

J gene: TRBJ2-5
clone size: .
V gene: TRBV7-3
D gene: TRBD1
CDR3 protein: CASSLKGQGRETQYF
CDR3 DNA: TGTGCCAGCAGCTTAAAGGGACAGGGTAGGGAGACCCAGTACTTC

J gene: TRBJ1-3
clone size: .
V gene: TRBV4-2
D gene: TRBD1
CDR3 protein: CASSQESQGRDGNTIYF
CDR3 DNA: TGTGCCAGCAGCCAAGAGTCACAGGGGAGGGATGGAAACACCATATATTTT

J gene: TRBJ1-1
clone size: .
V gene: TRBV5-1
D gene: .
CDR3 protein: CASSPMSVNTEAFF
CDR3 DNA: TGCGCCAGCAGCCCTATGAGCGTGAACACTGAAGCTTTCTTT

J gene: TRBJ1-1
clone size: few
V gene: TRBV5-1
D gene: .
CDR3 protein: CASSRGGQWNTEAFF
CDR3 DNA: TGCGCCAGCAGCCGCGGGGGGCAGTGGAACACTGAAGCTTTCTTT

J gene: TRBJ2-1
clone size: many
V gene: TRBV12-3/TRBV12-4
D gene: .
CDR3 protein: CASSFWVEQFF
CDR3 DNA: TGTGCCAGCAGTTTTTGGGTTGAGCAGTTCTTC

J gene: TRBJ2-1
clone size: .
V gene: TRBV20-1
D gene: .
CDR3 protein: CSAASDSLNEQFF
CDR3 DNA: TGCAGTGCCGCATCAGATTCACTAAATGAGCAGTTCTTC